This paragraph covers one TCR beta chain sequence. This sample was taken from a study of blood T cell repertoires in COVID-19. In the study overall: Acute and convalescent COVID-19 samples came from the United States, Italy and Spain. T cells, B-cell-depleted T cells, or PBMCs provided the cDNA or gDNA that served as material.

The Seattle patients joined while their infection was active and were tracked longitudinally afterward. The V gene lost 4 bases and the J gene lost 2 bases, with 24 bases spanning the gap. This CDR3 region has 19 residues. Germline assignment: CDR1 MGHRA and CDR2 YSYEKL. Authors' data handling: Amplification of reference gene primers was used by the study to estimate nucleated cell counts. The table came from immunoSEQ multiplex PCR; TCRdb's copy has only in-frame clones and leaves some out. For V, J and clone size, that table is used; D and trimming come from the DNA. The sample holds approximately 500,000 clones, 85% to 90% seen once.

This clonotype was obtained from a man aged 18 to 35 with COVID-19, enrolled during active disease. This chain connects TRBV4-1 to TRBJ2-1; D remains unclear. Sequenced input: peripheral blood. DNA of the CDR3: TGCGCCAGCAGCCTCACCCAGGAACTTTTAGGCTCAGCCTACAATGAGCAGTTCTTC. Its protein is CASSLTQELLGSAYNEQFF.